The entry that follows covers one TCR beta chain sequence. What it binds is unknown. Mismatch with germline at one junction end may stem from a read error. This CDR3 comprises 12 residues. CDR1 MGHDK and CDR2 SYGVNS come from the germline V gene. The data originate from a study of T cells in Graves' hyperthyroidism and ophthalmopathy. Study-wide points: Stable hyperthyroidism and ophthalmopathy were separated using 13 V-J signatures.

Researchers amplified the TCR beta CDR3 regions from RNA transcripts. The HTBI primer set served for first-round RT-PCR of the TCR CDR3. TCRdb re-called the multiplex PCR reads through MiXCR, storing one row per CDR3 protein. The profile covers nearly 600,000 distinct CDR3 sequences, with more than 13% appearing a single time and more than 6% taken by the ten largest. The sequenced sample consisted of blood. This TCR derives from a woman aged 18-29 years with Graves' ophthalmopathy. The chain employs TRBV25-1 and TRBJ1-1, with D hard to call. CDR3 sequence: CASSEFGTKAFF. The CDR3 nucleotides read TGTGCCAGCAGTGAATTCGGCACTAAAGCTTTCTTT.